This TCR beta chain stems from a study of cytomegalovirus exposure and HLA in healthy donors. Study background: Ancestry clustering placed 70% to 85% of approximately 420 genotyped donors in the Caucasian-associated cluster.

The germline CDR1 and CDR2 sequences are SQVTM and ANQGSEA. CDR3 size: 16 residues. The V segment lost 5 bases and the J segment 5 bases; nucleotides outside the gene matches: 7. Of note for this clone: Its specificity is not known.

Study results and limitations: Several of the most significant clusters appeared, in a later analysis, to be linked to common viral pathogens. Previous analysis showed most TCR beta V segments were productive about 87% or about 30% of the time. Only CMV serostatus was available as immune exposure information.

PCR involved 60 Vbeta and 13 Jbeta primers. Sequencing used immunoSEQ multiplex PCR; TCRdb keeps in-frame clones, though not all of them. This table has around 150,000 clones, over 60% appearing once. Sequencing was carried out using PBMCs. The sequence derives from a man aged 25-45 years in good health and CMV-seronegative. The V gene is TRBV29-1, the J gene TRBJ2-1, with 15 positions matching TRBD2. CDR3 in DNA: TGCAGCGTTTCCGGGGGACTAGCGGGAGGCGACAATGAGCAGTTCTTC. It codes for CSVSGGLAGGDNEQFF.